This T cell receptor (beta chain) was profiled in a study of OX40 agonist ivuxolimab in advanced cancers. CDR1 is SQVTM and CDR2 is ANQGSEA in the germline V gene. The CDR3 spans 12 residues. The junction had 6 bases not matched to a gene; V was cut back by 4 bases and J by 7 bases. The study's findings and limits: A proportion of nonresponders additionally exhibited low normalized T-cell clonal expansion.

Note on this clone: The antigen is undetermined.

The table came from immunoSEQ multiplex PCR; TCRdb's copy has only in-frame clones and leaves some out. The repertoire holds more than 50,000 clones, 85% seen once, with about 4.1% in the top ten. This clonotype originated in an adult with an advanced solid tumor such as melanoma, head and neck, liver or kidney cancer. Sequenced here: CD4+ or CD8+ T cells sorted from blood, sampled in a trial of the OX40 agonist ivuxolimab. This chain uses TRBV29-1 with TRBJ2-7, with 8 positions matching TRBD2. The CDR3 is CSVVGLAREQYF. The CDR3 DNA reads TGCAGCGTTGTTGGACTAGCACGGGAGCAGTACTTC.